This T cell receptor beta chain was sequenced for a study of blood T cell repertoires in COVID-19. Study summary: Italy, Spain and the United States were the sources of the convalescent and acute COVID-19 samples. Sample material is recorded as cDNA or gDNA derived from T cells, B-cell-depleted T cells, or PBMCs.

As processed by the authors: Amplifying reference gene primers gave estimates of nucleated cell counts. Libraries were prepared by immunoSEQ multiplex PCR; TCRdb keeps only in-frame clonotypes and omits some of them. V, J and clone size derive from that table, while D and trimming were established from the DNA sequence. The data hold some 100,000 clones, with 87% observed a single time. This CDR3 has 15 residues. Germline V gene lookup returns CDR1 SGHKS and CDR2 YYEKEE (reference sequence). V was pared by 5 bases and J by 0 bases, with 15 bases between. This clonotype originated in a human donor in a cohort sampled during active COVID-19. This rearrangement joins TRBV5-5 to TRBJ2-7; D is ambiguous. Sequenced: peripheral blood. DNA for the CDR3: TGTGCCAGCAGTTCCATCCTGAGAGGCTCCTACGAGCAGTACTTC. Residues: CASSSILRGSYEQYF.